This T cell receptor beta chain was sequenced for a study of blood T cell repertoires in COVID-19. Study overall: Samples came from the United States, Italy and Spain, spanning acute and convalescent COVID-19. Sources were T cells, B-cell-depleted T cells, or PBMCs; the material itself was cDNA or gDNA.

Original processing notes: The authors estimated nucleated cell counts from reference gene primer amplification. Libraries were prepared by immunoSEQ multiplex PCR; TCRdb keeps only in-frame clonotypes and omits some of them. V, J and clone size are taken as reported in that table, and D and trimming were inferred from the DNA itself. This table has approximately 150,000 clones, around 76% appearing once. Regarding this clone: Different DNA sequences within this sample yield the same CDR3.

The CDR3 covers 14 residues. The V and J ends lost 3 bases and 4 bases respectively, with 10 bases between them. In germline, CDR1 is LNHDA, CDR2 SQIVND (reference sequence). The chain carries TRBV19 and TRBJ1-3; D possibly corresponds to TRBD1 (6 bases). This clonotype was sampled from a man aged 60 to 69 with acute or convalescent COVID-19. Sequenced sample: peripheral blood. The CDR3 DNA reads as TGTGCCAGTAGTATCAGGGGATTCGGAAACACCATATATTTT. The encoded protein is CASSIRGFGNTIYF. The full variable domain, its missing parts supplied by reference TRBV19 and TRBJ1-3, is DGGITQSPKYLFRKEGQNVTLSCEQNLNHDAMYWYRQDPGQGLRLIYYSQIVNDFQKGDIAEGYSVSREKKESFPLTVTSAQKNPTAFYLCASSIRGFGNTIYFGEGSWLTVV.